These 30 T cell receptor beta chains originate from one sample sequenced in a study of cytomegalovirus exposure and HLA in healthy donors. With 60 Vbeta and 13 Jbeta primers, the PCR was carried out. Repertoires were generated with immunoSEQ multiplex PCR, while TCRdb's copy carries only in-frame clones and drops some. The sample yields about 150,000 clones, about 70% seen once. The sequenced material came from PBMCs. These receptors all stem from a woman aged 40 to 50 in good health and CMV-seronegative.

The genes are TRBV27 and TRBJ1-1, with D perhaps TRBD1 (5 bases). The V end lost 3 bases, the J end lost 2 bases, and 10 bases lay between the germline ends. CDR1 is MNHEY and CDR2 is SMNVEV in the germline V gene (reference sequence). The CDR3 is 14 residues long. CDR3 sequence: CASSFGATNTEAFF. As DNA, the CDR3 is TGTGCCAGCAGTTTTGGGGCGACAAACACTGAAGCTTTCTTT.

This sequence joins TRBV13 and TRBJ2-5, with D perhaps matching TRBD1 (5 bases). Trimming shortened V by 6 bases and J by 1 base, and 9 bases separated the two germline ends. The CDR3 has 13 residues. Looked up from germline, CDR1 is PRHDT and CDR2 is FYEKMQ (reference sequence). For the CDR3, the DNA is TGTGCCAGCAGGTTAAGGGGCCAAGAGACCCAGTACTTC. Protein: CASRLRGQETQYF.

The gene calls are TRBV30 and TRBJ1-2; D remains ambiguous. V was shortened by 0 bases and J by 7 bases, with 9 bases between the two germline ends. CDR1 and CDR2 (germline): GTSNPN, SVGIG (reference sequence). This CDR3 is 12 amino acids long. The CDR3 reads CAWSVPRVGYTF. The CDR3 DNA is TGTGCCTGGAGTGTACCGAGGGTTGGCTACACCTTC.

This chain's CDR3 is CASRTTGMGYGYTF. CDR3 DNA: TGTGCCAGCAGGACGACAGGGATGGGCTATGGCTACACCTTC. V gene TRBV5-4 combines with J gene TRBJ1-2; TRBD1 agrees at 7 bases. In germline, CDR1 is SGHNT, CDR2 YYREEE (reference sequence). V shed 5 bases and J 4 bases; nucleotides not matched to a gene: 8. The CDR3 runs 14 residues.

This chain connects TRBV5-4 to TRBJ1-2, with D possibly being TRBD1 (5 bases). CDR3 length: 15 amino acids. Per the germline V gene, CDR1 is SGHNT and CDR2 is YYREEE (reference sequence). The V end lost 4 bases, the J end lost 0 bases, and 13 bases lay between the germline ends. CDR3 region: CASSAPKTANYGYTF. The CDR3 DNA reads TGTGCCAGCAGCGCCCCAAAGACAGCTAACTATGGCTACACCTTC. The full variable domain, with the rest looked up from reference TRBV5-4 and TRBJ1-2, is ETGVTQSPTHLIKTRGQQVTLRCSSQSGHNTVSWYQQALGQGPQFIFQYYREEENGRGNFPPRFSGLQFPNYSSELNVNALELDDSALYLCASSAPKTANYGYTFGSGTRLTVV.

Only one count was recorded for this clone. The chain has TRBV19 and TRBJ1-1, with TRBD1 matching over 7 bases. Looked up from germline, CDR1 is LNHDA and CDR2 is SQIVND (reference sequence). The J segment lost 7 bases and the V segment lost 3 bases, leaving 8 bases of the junction unmatched. This CDR3 region has 14 residues. The CDR3 coding sequence is TGTGCCAGTAGTATGGGGACAGAGAGGGTTGAAGCTTTCTTT. Protein: CASSMGTERVEAFF.

The rearrangement joins TRBV18 to TRBJ1-1; D is uncertain. Germline CDR1 is KGHSH and CDR2 is LQKENI. CDR3 size: 13 residues. With 3 bases removed from V and 4 bases from J, the gap between germline ends came to 9 bases. In DNA, the CDR3 is TGTGCCAGCTCACCGGGCAGGCCCACTGAAGCTTTCTTT. Translation gives CASSPGRPTEAFF.

This clone was picked up one time. The chain has TRBV11-2 and TRBJ2-5; D is possibly TRBD2 (5 bases). Trimming removed 3 bases at V and 5 bases at J, with 10 bases between. In germline, CDR1 is SGHAT, CDR2 FQNNGV. The CDR3 spans 13 residues. CDR3 DNA sequence: TGTGCCAGCAGCTTGCCACTAGAGGAGACCCAGTACTTC. It is translated as CASSLPLEETQYF.

This chain uses TRBV5-4 with TRBJ1-3; no firm D call. CDR3 length: 15 residues. The V end lost 3 bases, the J end lost 0 bases, and 10 bases lay between the germline ends. From germline, CDR1 is SGHNT and CDR2 YYREEE (reference sequence). CDR3 coding DNA: TGTGCCAGCAGCTCGTTCGGTAGCTCTGGAAACACCATATATTTT. This codes for CASSSFGSSGNTIYF.

This rearrangement joins TRBV18 to TRBJ2-3; TRBD2 aligns across 8 bases. The CDR3 spans 15 residues. Germline V gene sequence: CDR1 KGHSH, CDR2 LQKENI. Trimming took 1 base from V and 6 from J; bases not matched to a gene: 6. The DNA of the CDR3 is TGTGCCAGCTCACCACAGGGACTAGTTTCTGATACGCAGTATTTT. This encodes CASSPQGLVSDTQYF.

This chain connects TRBV7-6 to TRBJ1-2; tentatively, D is TRBD1 (6 bases). The germline gives CDR1 SGHVS, CDR2 FNYEAQ. Between the trimmed V and J ends, which lost 1 base and 3 bases, there was a span of 9 bases. The CDR3 runs to 14 residues. CDR3 sequence (DNA): TGTGCCAGCAGCTTAGATTCAGGGGACTATGGCTACACCTTC. This gives the protein CASSLDSGDYGYTF. The full variable domain, with the rest looked up from reference TRBV7-6 and TRBJ1-2, is GAGVSQSPRYKVTKRGQDVALRCDPISGHVSLYWYRQALGQGPEFLTYFNYEAQQDKSGLPNDRFSAERPEGSISTLTIQRTEQRDSAMYRCASSLDSGDYGYTFGSGTRLTVV.

J is TRBJ1-2 and V is TRBV19, with 7 bases aligning to TRBD1. The CDR3 is made up of 15 amino acids. V was pared by 7 bases and J by 2 bases, with 10 bases of the junction left unmatched. Per germline, CDR1 LNHDA and CDR2 SQIVND (reference sequence). CDR3 residues: CASTLRGGHNYGYTF. CDR3 nucleotides: TGTGCCAGTACTTTACGAGGGGGCCACAACTATGGCTACACCTTC.

This chain connects TRBV6-1 to TRBJ1-2; no definite D call. CDR3 size: 13 residues. The V gene's germline CDR1 is MNHNS and CDR2 SASEGT. Trimming pared 6 bases from V and 6 bases from J, leaving 14 bases between. The CDR3 coding sequence is TGTGCCAGCAGAGTGAGGTTGGCACATGGCTACACCTTC. This encodes CASRVRLAHGYTF.

The chain has TRBV2 and TRBJ2-5; the match to TRBD2 covers 10 bases. With 10 bases clipped from V and 3 bases from J, the junction kept 11 bases outside the gene matches. The CDR3 is made up of 15 amino acids. Germline V gene sequence: CDR1 SNHLY, CDR2 FYNNEI. CDR3 sequence: CATERDLAGEETQYF. CDR3 in DNA: TGTGCCACCGAAAGGGATCTAGCGGGAGAAGAGACCCAGTACTTC.

V and J are TRBV6-5 and TRBJ2-5; unclear D gene. Germline loops: CDR1 MNHEY, CDR2 SVGAGI. V lost 5 bases, J lost 4 bases, and 11 bases lay in between. The CDR3 is 13 amino acids. As DNA, the CDR3 is TGTGCCAGCAGTGAAAAGCGACGAGAGACCCAGTACTTC. Its translation is CASSEKRRETQYF.

This chain connects TRBV28 to TRBJ1-4, with 7 bases aligning to TRBD1. The CDR3 spans 16 residues. The ends lost 5 bases at V and 8 bases at J; junction bases unmatched: 14. CDR1 is MDHEN and CDR2 is SYDVKM in the germline V gene. The DNA of the CDR3 is TGTGCCAGCAGTCCGAACGACAGGGAACTTCGGGAAAAACTGTTTTTT. Translated: CASSPNDRELREKLFF.

The chain couples TRBV7-9 to TRBJ2-1; 11 bases fit TRBD1. Germline V gene data show CDR1 as SEHNR and CDR2 as FQNEAQ (reference sequence). Losses at the gene ends were 5 bases for V and 4 bases for J; bases not matched to a gene: 10. The CDR3 loop spans 17 amino acids. The DNA for the CDR3 is TGTGCCAGCAGCCTACTCCGACGGGACAGGGGGTACAATGAGCAGTTCTTC. Protein sequence: CASSLLRRDRGYNEQFF.

The chain couples TRBV5-4 to TRBJ2-5, with D possibly being TRBD1 (6 bases). This CDR3 is built from 13 residues. Trimming removed 5 bases from V and 5 bases from J, with 13 bases in between. Germline V gene sequence: CDR1 SGHNT, CDR2 YYREEE (reference sequence). CDR3 bases: TGTGCCAGCAGTTTTTACAGGGATGAGACCCAGTACTTC. Protein sequence: CASSFYRDETQYF.

CDR3 DNA: TGTGCCAGCTCTTTTAGCGGGAGCGGTTACGAGCAGTACTTC. It is translated as CASSFSGSGYEQYF. The chain is built from TRBV2 and TRBJ2-5, with 9 bases matching TRBD2. The J call is in doubt because the DNA end fits TRBJ2-7 better. This CDR3 comprises 14 residues. Germline V gene sequence: CDR1 SNHLY, CDR2 FYNNEI.

The chain links TRBV10-3 to TRBJ1-5; D is ambiguous. CDR3 length equals 15 residues. V was clipped by 2 bases and J by 4 bases, with 12 bases between them. CDR1 and CDR2 from the germline V gene are ENHRY and SYGVKD. CDR3 nucleotide sequence: TGTGCCATCAGTGAGGTTTCGGGAGGGAATCAGCCCCAGCATTTT. Amino acids: CAISEVSGGNQPQHF.

The rearrangement joins TRBV18 to TRBJ1-5; D perhaps matches TRBD1 (6 bases). The V end was cut by 1 base, the J end by 5 bases, with 9 bases between. The germline CDR1 and CDR2 sequences are KGHSH and LQKENI. The CDR3 length is 14 residues. The CDR3 nucleotides are TGTGCCAGCTCACCACGGTCAGGGGATCAGCCCCAGCATTTT. This translates into CASSPRSGDQPQHF.

About this clone itself: Distinct nucleotide sequences in the sample also encode this CDR3. This chain connects TRBV5-8 to TRBJ2-7; 7 bases line up with TRBD2. The V and J ends lost 0 bases and 6 bases, in that order; junction bases with no gene match: 21. Germline V gene lookup returns CDR1 SGHTS and CDR2 YDEGEE. This CDR3 contains 19 residues. The CDR3 loop reads CASSLAFYSEGLKLGEQYF. The CDR3 coding sequence is TGTGCCAGCAGCTTGGCCTTCTACTCAGAGGGACTAAAGCTAGGCGAGCAGTACTTC.

This clone was seen just once. The J gene is TRBJ2-1, the V gene TRBV5-1, with 10 bases lining up with TRBD2. Trimming took 5 bases from V and 6 from J; bases not matched to a gene: 8. The germline gives CDR1 SGHRS, CDR2 YFSETQ. There are 15 residues in the CDR3. This chain's CDR3 is CASRSLAGDFNEQFF. CDR3 in DNA: TGCGCCAGCAGAAGTCTAGCGGGAGATTTCAATGAGCAGTTCTTC.

The V gene is TRBV5-1, the J gene TRBJ2-7; TRBD1 matches at 8 bases. The germline V gene encodes CDR1 SGHRS and CDR2 YFSETQ. Trimming took 4 bases from V and 4 from J; bases not matched to a gene: 10. This CDR3 region has 15 residues. The CDR3 here is CASSPTGQGPYEQYF. CDR3 in DNA: TGCGCCAGCAGCCCGACCGGACAGGGCCCATACGAGCAGTACTTC.

The gene calls are TRBV5-1 and TRBJ2-1; 11 nucleotides align to TRBD2. CDR1 and CDR2 from the germline V gene are SGHRS and YFSETQ. Germline trimming cut 0 bases from V and 13 bases from J; bases unmatched to any gene: 9. The CDR3 is 15 residues long. CDR3 sequence (DNA): TGCGCCAGCAGCTTGGTAGCGGGGGGGCTTATTGATCAGTTCTTC. Amino acid sequence: CASSLVAGGLIDQFF.

The sample holds a few counts of this clone. Relative to the germline gene, one junction end is altered; a read error may explain this. V gene TRBV20-1 combines with J gene TRBJ1-4; D is unresolved. The CDR3 extends over 11 amino acids. Germline V gene data show CDR1 as DFQATT and CDR2 as SNEGSKA (reference sequence). CDR3 protein: CSGGTNEKLFF. CDR3 nucleotides: TGTAGTGGAGGAACTAATGAAAAACTGTTTTTT.

This clone was counted a few times. The CDR3 DNA is TGTGCCAGCAGCTTAGGGCTTGGTTGGGGCTACACCTTC. Residues: CASSLGLGWGYTF. This sequence joins TRBV7-9 and TRBJ1-2; unclear D gene. Trimming removed 1 base from V and 8 bases from J, with 11 bases in between. The CDR3 spans 13 residues. The germline CDR1 and CDR2 sequences are SEHNR and FQNEAQ (reference sequence).

This clone has a handful of counts. The chain uses TRBV4-2 and TRBJ2-7, with 11 bases lining up with TRBD2. From germline, CDR1 is LGHNA and CDR2 YNFKEQ. This CDR3 is 16 amino acids long. J gave up 3 bases and V 3 bases, and 7 bases lay outside the gene matches. The CDR3 sequence is CASSQDPTSGSYEQYF. The CDR3 DNA reads as TGTGCCAGCAGCCAGGACCCTACTAGCGGGAGCTACGAGCAGTACTTC.

The sample holds one count of this clone. V gene TRBV7-7 combines with J gene TRBJ2-2, with 11 bases matching TRBD2. V lost 1 base to trimming and J lost 2 bases; unmatched junction nucleotides: 3. Per the germline V gene, CDR1 is SSHAT and CDR2 is FNYEAQ (reference sequence). The CDR3 is 17 residues long. CDR3 in amino acids: CASSLGGTSGNTGELFF. The CDR3 bases are TGTGCCAGCAGCTTAGGGGGGACTAGCGGAAACACCGGGGAGCTGTTTTTT.

The genes are TRBV30 and TRBJ2-7; possibly TRBD1 for D (6 bases). Deletions cut 4 bases from V and 2 bases from J, with 15 bases between. The CDR3 totals 14 residues. Germline V gene lookup returns CDR1 GTSNPN and CDR2 SVGIG (reference sequence). In DNA, the CDR3 is TGTGCCTGGACGGAAACTCCAGGGGCCTACGAGCAGTACTTC. Encoded protein: CAWTETPGAYEQYF.